This passage covers 15 T cell receptor beta chains from one sample sequenced in a study of T cell responses to AZD1222 COVID-19 vaccine (dated by TCRdb to the early 2020s). Libraries were built with the immunoSEQ multiplex PCR assay. TCRdb took over this immuneACCESS table, retaining in-frame rearrangements with V and J assigned. Such tables are incomplete; in checked studies, under half of the missing clones stem from an unresolved V gene, and the remainder is unexplained. Across this sample there are some 150,000 clones, with roughly 90% seen only once. The biggest ten clones account for approximately 1.4% of the sample. In the paper's terms, the time point label means: about 28 days (+/-7) after the second vaccine dose. Sequenced material: peripheral blood, taken 28 days after the second AZD1222 dose. The receptors were sampled from an adult who received the AZD1222 COVID-19 vaccine.

The chain couples TRBV6-5 to TRBJ1-5; D is unresolved. CDR3 length equals 15 residues. Trimming removed 5 bases at V and 4 bases at J, with 15 bases between. CDR1 and CDR2 (germline): MNHEY, SVGAGI. The CDR3 spells CASSPNPGGNQPQHF. CDR3 DNA: TGTGCCAGCAGTCCGAACCCCGGAGGGAATCAGCCCCAGCATTTT.

The chain recombines TRBV6-5 with TRBJ1-5, with D tentatively TRBD1 (5 bases). The CDR3 is 15 residues long. V dropped 4 bases and J dropped 3 bases, with 13 bases sitting between them. CDR1 is MNHEY and CDR2 is SVGAGI in the germline V gene. This CDR3 reads CASSLGRETNQPQHF. CDR3 coding DNA: TGTGCCAGCAGTTTGGGCAGGGAGACCAATCAGCCCCAGCATTTT.

The J gene is TRBJ2-7, the V gene TRBV7-5; TRBD1, the D gene given by the table, was not confirmed from the DNA. TRBV7-5 has pseudogene status. The CDR3 runs to 15 residues. CDR3 sequence: CVRSSRQGVWDEQYF. The CDR3 bases are TGTGTCAGAAGCTCACGCCAAGGGGTTTGGGACGAGCAGTACTTC.

The chain carries TRBV7-9 and TRBJ1-5; D perhaps matches TRBD1 (5 bases). The CDR3 spans 13 residues. Trimming took 4 bases from V and 3 from J, leaving 7 bases between them. Germline V CDR1 and CDR2: SEHNR, FQNEAQ (reference sequence). CDR3 in amino acids: CASSWDPNQPQHF. In DNA, the CDR3 is TGTGCCAGCAGCTGGGACCCCAATCAGCCCCAGCATTTT.

The chain links TRBV6-5 to TRBJ2-1, with 8 bases identical to TRBD1. V shed 10 bases and J 4 bases; nucleotides not matched to a gene: 12. The germline V gene encodes CDR1 MNHEY and CDR2 SVGAGI. CDR3 length: 15 amino acids. CDR3 loop: CATKASGTGYNEQFF. CDR3 DNA: TGTGCCACCAAGGCTTCCGGGACAGGATACAATGAGCAGTTCTTC.

The chain recombines TRBV5-5 with TRBJ1-5; D gene unclear. V lost 0 bases, J lost 7 bases, and 14 bases lay in between. The CDR3 sequence is 15 residues long. Germline V gene data show CDR1 as SGHKS and CDR2 as YYEKEE (reference sequence). CDR3 residues: CASSLVTVKGQPQHF. The CDR3 nucleotides read TGTGCCAGCAGCTTGGTAACGGTGAAAGGGCAGCCCCAGCATTTT.

The chain carries TRBV7-8 and TRBJ2-1, with D hard to call. The CDR3 runs to 13 residues. Looked up from germline, CDR1 is SGHVS and CDR2 is FQNEAQ. Trimming left V 3 bases short and J 4 bases short, with 7 bases between. In nucleotides, the CDR3 is TGTGCCAGCAGCTTTGTGATTTACAATGAGCAGTTCTTC. This sequence encodes CASSFVIYNEQFF.

The genes are TRBV27 and TRBJ1-6; D is unresolved. The CDR3 is 14 residues long. Germline CDR1 is MNHEY and CDR2 is SMNVEV (reference sequence). Trimming removed 8 bases at V and 5 bases at J, with 13 bases between. CDR3 nucleotide sequence: TGTGCCAGCTCTACCGGGAGGGATAATTCACCCCTCCACTTT. This encodes CASSTGRDNSPLHF.

V usage is TRBV27 and J usage is TRBJ1-1, with D uncertain. Germline V gene data show CDR1 as MNHEY and CDR2 as SMNVEV (reference sequence). This CDR3 has 16 amino acids. V was trimmed by 9 bases and J by 0 bases, leaving 20 bases between them. Written as DNA, the CDR3 is TGTGCCAGTAATCGTCTAGGGTCCCTGATGAACACTGAAGCTTTCTTT. Its protein product is CASNRLGSLMNTEAFF.

The chain combines TRBV6-5 with TRBJ1-6; 10 bases agree with TRBD1. CDR1 is MNHEY and CDR2 is SVGAGI in the germline V gene. The CDR3 loop spans 14 amino acids. Trimming removed 6 bases from V and 9 bases from J; junction bases left unmatched: 5. The CDR3: CASSGDRGLSPLHF. The CDR3 region has the DNA TGTGCCAGCAGCGGGGACAGGGGTCTTTCACCCCTCCACTTT.

This chain joins TRBV6-6 and TRBJ1-1; D remains unclear. This CDR3 contains 12 residues. The germline CDR1 and CDR2 sequences are MNHNY and SVGAGI (reference sequence). V was clipped by 0 bases and J by 8 bases, with 7 bases between them. As DNA, the CDR3 is TGTGCCAGCAGTTACTCGACGGGGGAAGCTTTCTTT. Amino acid sequence: CASSYSTGEAFF.

V and J are TRBV5-6 and TRBJ2-1; D remains unclear. V dropped 0 bases and J dropped 7 bases, with 11 bases sitting between them. Germline V gene data show CDR1 as SGHDT and CDR2 as YYEEEE. The CDR3 totals 14 residues. In DNA, the CDR3 is TGTGCCAGCAGCTTGGGACCCCCCCCTAATGAGCAGTTCTTC. Translation gives CASSLGPPPNEQFF.

The rearrangement links TRBV13 to TRBJ2-1, with D perhaps being TRBD1 or TRBD2 (5 bases each). The germline V gene has CDR1 PRHDT and CDR2 FYEKMQ (reference sequence). V lost 4 bases to trimming and J lost 8 bases, with 21 bases between them. The length of the CDR3 is 16 residues. The CDR3 protein is CASSSNLGTRRHEQFF. CDR3 bases: TGTGCCAGCAGCTCGAATCTAGGGACCCGGCGACATGAGCAGTTCTTC.

The chain combines TRBV30 with TRBJ1-1; D is uncertain. Trimming removed 1 base from V and 7 bases from J, with 7 bases in between. From germline, CDR1 is GTSNPN and CDR2 SVGIG (reference sequence). The CDR3 has 11 amino acids. Written as DNA, the CDR3 is TGTGCCTGGAGTGGGTACGATGAAGCTTTCTTT. Its protein is CAWSGYDEAFF.

The chain has TRBV18 and TRBJ1-6; D gene uncertain. Trimming cost V 2 bases and J 8 bases, with 7 bases left between them. The CDR3 contains 13 residues. Germline-derived CDR1 and CDR2 are KGHSH and LQKENI. The CDR3 sequence: CASSPLVDSPLHF. CDR3 nucleotides: TGTGCCAGCTCACCATTGGTGGATTCACCCCTCCACTTT. Together with reference TRBV18 and TRBJ1-6, the CDR3 gives the full variable domain: NAGVMQNPRHLVRRRGQEARLRCSPMKGHSHVYWYRQLPEEGLKFMVYLQKENIIDESGMPKERFSAEFPKEGPSILRIQQVVRGDSAAYFCASSPLVDSPLHFGNGTRLTVT.